This entry concerns a single TCR beta chain. This CDR3 spans 12 amino acids. V was clipped by 7 bases and J by 3 bases, with 13 bases between them. In germline, CDR1 is SQVTM, CDR2 ANQGSEA. The table came from immunoSEQ multiplex PCR; TCRdb's copy has only in-frame clones and leaves some out. The sample records tens of thousands of clones, around nine tenths being singletons. The data belong to a study of blood T cell repertoires in COVID-19. Study background: COVID-19 samples collected from the United States, Italy and Spain covered acute and convalescent phases.

The receptor was isolated from a man aged 50 to 59 with acute or convalescent COVID-19. This rearrangement joins TRBV29-1 to TRBJ2-7; D remains unclear. The specimen sequenced was peripheral blood. CDR3 nucleotides: TGCAGCGCCGCGGTAGATTTCTACGAGCAGTACTTC. It specifies CSAAVDFYEQYF.